This is a list of T cell receptor beta chains from one sample in a study of T cell repertoires in cytomegalovirus infection. These receptors' antigens are unknown. Each CDR3 protein is one row after TCRdb ran MiXCR on the reads. The table has about 770,000 distinct CDR3 sequences, about 29% seen once. This sample comprised cultured CD8+ T cells from PBMCs, obtained from culture after CMV antigen stimulation. These TCRs come from a human donor in good health (CMV status not recorded). Some clones in this sample may be carry-over from other donors' samples. The CDR3 runs from the conserved cysteine through the conserved F or W. A D gene is named only where the DNA matches it firmly. Clone size is not always given. Where it is, it says once, few, many or a class for expanded clones.

TRBJ1-1 few TRBV7-6 NA TGTGCCAGCAGCTTAGTAAGTGGTCATAGTAACTTGAACACTGAAGCTTTCTTT CASSLVSGHSNLNTEAFF
TRBJ1-2 few TRBV15 TRBD1 TGTGCCACCAGCAGAGATAGACAGGGGGCGGCCTATGGCTACACCTTC CATSRDRQGAAYGYTF
TRBJ2-6 NA TRBV10-3 NA TGTGCCATCAGTGACACCTCTGGGGCCAACGTCCTGACTTTC CAISDTSGANVLTF
TRBJ2-1 NA TRBV27 NA TGTGCCAGCAGTTTTACTCCGGCCAATGAGCAGTTCTTC CASSFTPANEQFF
TRBJ2-5 NA TRBV14 NA TGTGCCAGCAGCCCCGGGTCCCACCTAACAGAGACCCAGTACTTC CASSPGSHLTETQYF
TRBJ1-4 few TRBV27 TRBD1 TGTGCCAGCAGTCGAGGACAGGCAGTTGAAAAACTGTTTTTT CASSRGQAVEKLFF
TRBJ2-1 NA TRBV7-9 TRBD2 TGTGCCAGCCCTAGCGAGGGCGGGGGGCTTACTTACAATGAGCAGTTCTTC CASPSEGGGLTYNEQFF
TRBJ1-1 NA TRBV5-4 NA TGTGCCAGCAGCCACGGACAGATTTACACTGAAGCTTTCTTT CASSHGQIYTEAFF
TRBJ1-4 few TRBV7-6 NA TGTGCCAGCAGCCGAATAGCAACTAATGAAAAACTGTTTTTT CASSRIATNEKLFF
TRBJ1-1 many TRBV7-6 NA TGTGCCAGCAGCTCATCCCTAGGAGGGGAACCTGAAGCTTTCTTT CASSSSLGGEPEAFF
TRBJ1-2 few TRBV27 TRBD1 TGTGCCAGCAGCTGGGACGCGGGACAGTTCTATGGCTACACCTTC CASSWDAGQFYGYTF
TRBJ1-4 few TRBV7-2 NA TGTGCCAGCAGCTTTACCGATGAAAAACTGTTTTTT CASSFTDEKLFF
TRBJ2-5 few TRBV15 NA TGTGCCACCAGCAGAGAGGGGCAGCAAGAGACCCAGTACTTC CATSREGQQETQYF
TRBJ2-7 NA TRBV5-4 NA TGTGCCAGCAGCCCAGGCGGGTCACAAAAAAACTACGAGCAGTACTTC CASSPGGSQKNYEQYF
TRBJ2-3 NA TRBV28 NA TGTGCCAGCAGTTTAGCACAAGTCACAGATACGCAGTATTTT CASSLAQVTDTQYF
TRBJ2-7 NA TRBV27 TRBD1 TGTGCCAGCAGTCCCTCGCAGGGGGCAAACGAGCAGTACTTC CASSPSQGANEQYF
TRBJ2-7 many TRBV7-2 NA TGTGCCAGCACGGGGGGCCGGACCTACGAGCAGTACTTC CASTGGRTYEQYF
TRBJ1-1 few TRBV4-1 NA TGCGCCAGCAGCCAAGCCGGGGAAGTCGGCACTGAAGCTTTCTTT CASSQAGEVGTEAFF
TRBJ1-1 few TRBV6-1 NA TGTGCCAGCAGTGAAGAGGATGGGAACACTGAAGCTTTCTTT CASSEEDGNTEAFF
TRBJ2-7 NA TRBV10-3 NA TGTGCCATCAGTCCGGGCTCCTCAGGGATCGAGCAGTACTTC CAISPGSSGIEQYF
TRBJ1-2 few TRBV6-1 NA TGTGCCAGCAGTGACCCCGAGCGTGGCTACACCTTC CASSDPERGYTF
TRBJ2-3 NA TRBV15 TRBD2 TGTGCCACCAGCTCCCCCGGGACTACTCGAGATACGCAGTATTTT CATSSPGTTRDTQYF